This entry concerns a single T cell receptor (beta chain). This clonotype has only a few counts. Which antigen it targets is not known. No per-base quality is available; no much larger clone lies one base away. The listed sequencing device is Illumina HiSeq 2500. Quantitative 5'-RACE with molecular barcodes was the method used to prepare the TCR beta libraries. The authors' analysis ran thus. Disease-linked TCR variants were identified with a new computational method built on a probabilistic model of VDJ rearrangement. TCRdb handled the public reads itself, with Q25 trimming in fastp and clone calling in MiXCR, and kept productive beta chains. Rows with one shared CDR3 protein collapse into an entry with the most common genes and DNA. TCRdb assigned the V and J calls; the authors' analysis was not used. This sample gives more than 200,000 distinct CDR3 sequences in total; 24% of them show up just once. Of the sample, about 0.6% is held by the ten largest clones.

The data were taken from a study of CD8 T cells in ankylosing spondylitis (dated by TCRdb to 2016 to 2017). About the investigation overall: The study profiled T cell receptor beta repertoires in healthy donors and ankylosing spondylitis patients to find disease-linked TCR variants. The whole study cohort included 85 to 120 healthy donors and about two dozen ankylosing spondylitis patients. Peripheral blood was sampled, and synovial fluid was also collected from ankylosing spondylitis patients.

V is pruned by 6 bases and J by 5 bases, leaving 5 bases of the junction without a gene match. The CDR3 runs 14 amino acids, cysteine and phenylalanine included. CDR3 DNA is the only sequence kept; it has 42 bases, read in frame from the first base. Looking up the germline V gene yields CDR1 MNHNS and CDR2 SASEGT. Study-level results and caveats: Blood from ankylosing spondylitis patients appeared to be characterized by a TCR beta motif made up of under 10 highly homologous amino acid variants. In peripheral blood, the disease-linked clones were found at relatively low frequencies and had a CD8+ phenotype. The disease-linked clones were reported as significantly enriched in matched synovial fluid samples from ankylosing spondylitis patients. Some of the motif variants had been reported before in the synovial fluid and blood of reactive arthritis patients, a finding that suggests common disease-initiation mechanisms.

This receptor was taken from a male donor with ankylosing spondylitis or in good health (not recorded which). The V and J segments used are TRBV6-1 and TRBJ2-1, and TRBD2 matches 9 of the central bases. The sequencing input was blood, either unsorted or a sorted T cell fraction (not recorded which). The DNA sequence reads TGTGCCAGCAGGGACGGGACTAGCAACAATGAGCAGTTCTTC. It specifies CASRDGTSNNEQFF.